The clone carrying this TCR beta chain was seen only a few times. The antigen is unknown. Germline CDR1 reads MDHEN; CDR2 reads SYDVKM. The CDR3 extends over 15 amino acids. Trimming cost V 6 bases and J 4 bases, with 15 bases left between them. This specimen comes from a study of cytomegalovirus exposure and HLA in healthy donors. About the study: A later analysis reported the same platform for the 95 to 150 validation repertoires and the roughly 700 first-cohort repertoires. Findings of the study overall: According to a subsequent analysis, TCR clusters from the first cohort were inclined to appear together in the 120 validation repertoires.

The protocol was immunoSEQ multiplex PCR, while the TCRdb copy is restricted to in-frame clones and leaves out a portion. This table holds about 200,000 clones, around nine tenths found once. Sequenced sample: PBMCs. The chain carries TRBV28 and TRBJ2-2, with TRBD2 as a possible D gene (6 bases). This sequence was found in a woman between 18 and 29 years old in good health and CMV-seropositive. CDR3 region: CASSIAVAGTGELFF. CDR3 DNA sequence: TGTGCCAGCAGCATAGCGGTGGCGGGCACCGGGGAGCTGTTTTTT. Looking up the rest from reference TRBV28 and TRBJ2-2 gives the full variable domain: DVKVTQSSRYLVKRTGEKVFLECVQDMDHENMFWYRQDPGLGLRLIYFSYDVKMKEKGDIPEGYSVSREKKERFSLILESASTNQTSMYLCASSIAVAGTGELFFGEGSRLTVL.